Described below is a single T cell receptor beta chain sequence and its context. What it recognizes is unknown. Germline lookup yields CDR1 LGHNA and CDR2 YSLEER. Trimming cost V 4 bases and J 7 bases; bases outside gene matches: 9. This CDR3 spans 15 amino acids. This entry is derived from a study of T-cell memory formation after mild COVID-19. About the study: The study found TCR clusters largely donor specific. Study results and limitations: Detection of some responders pre-infection suggested pre-existing cross-reactive memory T cells participated. Proof of SARS-CoV-2 specificity was absent for the second-wave clones that crested on day 37.

TCRdb itself ran the 5' RACE reads through MiXCR, one entry per CDR3 protein. The table records a few hundred thousand distinct CDR3 sequences, about 15% of them present only once. The sample consisted of PBMCs or a T cell subset sorted from them (not recorded which). The sequence was obtained from a man between 18 and 35 years old who had mild COVID-19 (a few samples of this study predate the infection). Cell type and time point are not known. The chain links TRBV4-3 to TRBJ1-4; 7 bases line up with TRBD1. The DNA for the CDR3 is TGCGCCAGCAGCCTACACCGACAGGGCGGTGAAAAACTGTTTTTT. Protein: CASSLHRQGGEKLFF.